The rows below give T cell receptor beta chains drawn from one sample of a study of shared clonotypes between healthy human individuals. Using immunoSEQ multiplex PCR, the repertoire was profiled, and TCRdb retains in-frame clones only, with some absent. The sample has approximately 2.5 million clones; more than 90% are singletons. The sample consisted of naive CD4+ T cells sorted from blood. These receptors all come from a man between 18 and 35 years old in good health. The CDR3 runs from the conserved cysteine through the conserved F or W. The D gene is left open where the match is weak. For some rows the clone size is stated as once, few or many, or as a class when expanded; others skip it.

V gene: TRBV4-1; D gene: TRBD1; clone size: .; J gene: TRBJ1-1; CDR3 protein: CASSQYLGQENTEAFF; CDR3 DNA: TGCGCCAGCAGCCAATACCTCGGACAGGAGAACACTGAAGCTTTCTTT
V gene: TRBV7-2; D gene: .; clone size: .; J gene: TRBJ2-1; CDR3 protein: CASSLTRSSYNEQFF; CDR3 DNA: TGTGCCAGCAGCTTGACGCGAAGCTCCTACAATGAGCAGTTCTTC
V gene: TRBV18; D gene: .; clone size: .; J gene: TRBJ2-6; CDR3 protein: CASSPWGTGNLGANVLTF; CDR3 DNA: TGTGCCAGCTCACCATGGGGAACAGGGAATCTCGGGGCCAACGTCCTGACTTTC
V gene: TRBV19; D gene: TRBD2; clone size: .; J gene: TRBJ2-2; CDR3 protein: CASSPTSLSGELFF; CDR3 DNA: TGTGCCAGTAGTCCGACTAGCTTGTCGGGGGAGCTGTTTTTT
V gene: TRBV6-1; D gene: TRBD1; clone size: .; J gene: TRBJ1-1; CDR3 protein: CASSELAGGEDTEAFF; CDR3 DNA: TGTGCCAGCAGTGAACTCGCAGGGGGCGAGGACACTGAAGCTTTCTTT
V gene: TRBV11-3; D gene: .; clone size: .; J gene: TRBJ2-3; CDR3 protein: CASSLRVLGGEGTDTQYF; CDR3 DNA: TGTGCCAGCAGCTTAAGAGTATTGGGGGGTGAGGGCACAGATACGCAGTATTTT
V gene: TRBV7-2; D gene: TRBD2; clone size: .; J gene: TRBJ2-5; CDR3 protein: CASSLGQGGTSGRGETQYF; CDR3 DNA: TGTGCCAGCAGCTTAGGGCAGGGGGGAACTAGCGGGAGAGGCGAGACCCAGTACTTC
V gene: TRBV7-9; D gene: TRBD1; clone size: .; J gene: TRBJ1-5; CDR3 protein: CASSLGQGAPGQPQHF; CDR3 DNA: TGTGCCAGCAGCTTAGGTCAGGGGGCGCCGGGTCAGCCCCAGCATTTT
V gene: TRBV20-1; D gene: .; clone size: .; J gene: TRBJ2-1; CDR3 protein: CSASLDNEQFF; CDR3 DNA: TGCAGTGCTAGTTTAGACAATGAGCAGTTCTTC
V gene: TRBV11-2; D gene: .; clone size: .; J gene: TRBJ2-1; CDR3 protein: CASSLVVSSYNEQFF; CDR3 DNA: TGTGCCAGCAGCTTAGTGGTGAGCTCCTACAATGAGCAGTTCTTC
V gene: TRBV5-8; D gene: TRBD2; clone size: .; J gene: TRBJ2-7; CDR3 protein: CASSRGTSGTYEQYF; CDR3 DNA: TGTGCCAGCAGCCGCGGGACTAGCGGAACCTACGAGCAGTACTTC
V gene: TRBV4-1; D gene: .; clone size: .; J gene: TRBJ2-7; CDR3 protein: CASSQDDGVAYEQYF; CDR3 DNA: TGCGCCAGCAGCCAAGATGACGGGGTCGCCTACGAGCAGTACTTC
V gene: TRBV6-1; D gene: TRBD1; clone size: .; J gene: TRBJ2-7; CDR3 protein: CASSEFQGANEQYF; CDR3 DNA: TGTGCCAGCAGTGAATTCCAGGGGGCCAACGAGCAGTACTTC
V gene: TRBV15; D gene: .; clone size: .; J gene: TRBJ1-5; CDR3 protein: CATSRDSFNQPQHF; CDR3 DNA: TGTGCCACCAGCAGAGATAGTTTCAATCAGCCCCAGCATTTT
V gene: TRBV7-2; D gene: .; clone size: .; J gene: TRBJ2-2; CDR3 protein: CASSLRRTFNTGELFF; CDR3 DNA: TGTGCCAGCAGCTTAAGACGGACTTTCAACACCGGGGAGCTGTTTTTT
V gene: TRBV27; D gene: .; clone size: once; J gene: TRBJ1-4; CDR3 protein: CASSPLMSPTNEKLFF; CDR3 DNA: TGTGCCAGCAGTCCTCTCATGAGTCCAACTAATGAAAAACTGTTTTTT
V gene: TRBV9; D gene: TRBD2; clone size: .; J gene: TRBJ2-5; CDR3 protein: CASSVANGGAQETQYF; CDR3 DNA: TGTGCCAGCAGCGTAGCGAACGGGGGGGCCCAAGAGACCCAGTACTTC
V gene: TRBV11-3; D gene: TRBD2; clone size: .; J gene: TRBJ2-7; CDR3 protein: CASSLAGGAYEQYF; CDR3 DNA: TGTGCCAGCAGCTTAGCGGGGGGGGCCTACGAGCAGTACTTC
V gene: TRBV19; D gene: TRBD1; clone size: once; J gene: TRBJ2-6; CDR3 protein: CASSINRGKSGANVLTF; CDR3 DNA: TGTGCCAGTAGTATCAACAGGGGGAAATCTGGGGCCAACGTCCTGACTTTC
V gene: TRBV12-5; D gene: .; clone size: .; J gene: TRBJ1-2; CDR3 protein: CASGLPSQGGNGYTF; CDR3 DNA: TGTGCTAGTGGTTTGCCCTCACAGGGTGGGAATGGCTACACCTTC
V gene: TRBV19; D gene: TRBD1; clone size: .; J gene: TRBJ1-1; CDR3 protein: CASVPTGVIITEAFF; CDR3 DNA: TGTGCCAGTGTGCCGACAGGGGTAATTATAACTGAAGCTTTCTTT
V gene: TRBV7-9; D gene: .; clone size: .; J gene: TRBJ2-2; CDR3 protein: CASRMESDTGELFF; CDR3 DNA: TGTGCCAGCAGGATGGAGTCGGACACCGGGGAGCTGTTTTTT
V gene: TRBV7-2; D gene: .; clone size: .; J gene: TRBJ2-7; CDR3 protein: CASSLVATYEQYF; CDR3 DNA: TGTGCCAGCAGCTTAGTTGCGACCTACGAGCAGTACTTC
V gene: TRBV5-1; D gene: TRBD2; clone size: .; J gene: TRBJ2-5; CDR3 protein: CASSLGLAGQETQYF; CDR3 DNA: TGCGCCAGCAGCTTGGGACTAGCGGGCCAAGAGACCCAGTACTTC
V gene: TRBV7-2; D gene: .; clone size: .; J gene: TRBJ2-5; CDR3 protein: CASTAGYPFETQYF; CDR3 DNA: TGTGCCAGCACCGCGGGGTATCCCTTCGAAACCCAGTACTTC
V gene: TRBV9; D gene: .; clone size: .; J gene: TRBJ2-3; CDR3 protein: CASSGSGSRTDTQYF; CDR3 DNA: TGTGCCAGCAGTGGTTCGGGTAGCAGAACAGATACGCAGTATTTT
V gene: TRBV7-3; D gene: .; clone size: .; J gene: TRBJ1-1; CDR3 protein: CASSLDPGTDTEAFF; CDR3 DNA: TGTGCCAGCAGCTTAGATCCGGGTACGGACACTGAAGCTTTCTTT
V gene: TRBV6-5; D gene: TRBD1; clone size: .; J gene: TRBJ2-1; CDR3 protein: CASRPGTGRYEQFF; CDR3 DNA: TGTGCCAGCAGACCCGGGACAGGGCGCTATGAGCAGTTCTTC
V gene: TRBV5-4; D gene: TRBD1; clone size: .; J gene: TRBJ2-3; CDR3 protein: CASSHRGPTDTQYF; CDR3 DNA: TGTGCCAGCAGCCACAGGGGCCCCACAGATACGCAGTATTTT
V gene: TRBV14; D gene: TRBD2; clone size: .; J gene: TRBJ2-3; CDR3 protein: CASSRLAGAKGGDTQYF; CDR3 DNA: TGTGCCAGCAGCCGACTAGCGGGAGCGAAAGGCGGAGATACGCAGTATTTT
V gene: TRBV4-2; D gene: .; clone size: once; J gene: TRBJ1-5; CDR3 protein: CASSQETGSNQPQHF; CDR3 DNA: TGTGCCAGCAGCCAAGAAACGGGTAGCAATCAGCCCCAGCATTTT
V gene: TRBV7-2; D gene: .; clone size: .; J gene: TRBJ2-3; CDR3 protein: CASSSEGLTDTQYF; CDR3 DNA: TGTGCCAGCAGCTCGGAGGGACTCACAGATACGCAGTATTTT
V gene: TRBV5-8; D gene: .; clone size: .; J gene: TRBJ2-3; CDR3 protein: CASPPLPRTDTQYF; CDR3 DNA: TGTGCCAGCCCTCCGCTCCCTCGCACAGATACGCAGTATTTT
V gene: TRBV4-1; D gene: TRBD1; clone size: .; J gene: TRBJ1-5; CDR3 protein: CASSHDRGRIGQPQHF; CDR3 DNA: TGCGCCAGCAGCCATGACAGGGGACGAATCGGTCAGCCCCAGCATTTT
V gene: TRBV5-1; D gene: TRBD2; clone size: .; J gene: TRBJ2-3; CDR3 protein: CASSSSGSPADTQYF; CDR3 DNA: TGCGCCAGCAGCTCAAGCGGGAGTCCGGCAGATACGCAGTATTTT
V gene: TRBV28; D gene: TRBD1; clone size: .; J gene: TRBJ1-1; CDR3 protein: CASSSPGQGPTEAFF; CDR3 DNA: TGTGCCAGCAGTTCTCCGGGACAGGGTCCCACTGAAGCTTTCTTT
V gene: TRBV6-1; D gene: .; clone size: .; J gene: TRBJ1-2; CDR3 protein: CASTLHRGGNYGYTF; CDR3 DNA: TGTGCCAGCACTCTACACCGGGGGGGGAACTATGGCTACACCTTC
V gene: TRBV10-3; D gene: .; clone size: .; J gene: TRBJ1-2; CDR3 protein: CAISESTPGRPGGYTF; CDR3 DNA: TGTGCCATCAGTGAGTCAACTCCGGGGCGCCCGGGGGGCTACACCTTC
V gene: TRBV11-2; D gene: .; clone size: .; J gene: TRBJ2-7; CDR3 protein: CASSLVTYEQYF; CDR3 DNA: TGTGCCAGCAGCTTAGTGACCTACGAGCAGTACTTC
V gene: TRBV29-1; D gene: .; clone size: .; J gene: TRBJ2-3; CDR3 protein: CSTSPSTDTQYF; CDR3 DNA: TGCAGCACCAGCCCGAGCACAGATACGCAGTATTTT
V gene: TRBV5-1; D gene: TRBD2; clone size: .; J gene: TRBJ2-2; CDR3 protein: CASSPGGSSGELFF; CDR3 DNA: TGCGCCAGCAGCCCCGGGGGGTCGAGCGGGGAGCTGTTTTTT
V gene: TRBV5-5; D gene: .; clone size: .; J gene: TRBJ2-1; CDR3 protein: CASSLEREQFF; CDR3 DNA: TGTGCCAGCAGCTTGGAACGTGAGCAGTTCTTC
V gene: TRBV5-1; D gene: .; clone size: .; J gene: TRBJ2-7; CDR3 protein: CASSLIPGSYEQYF; CDR3 DNA: TGCGCCAGCAGCTTGATTCCGGGTTCCTACGAGCAGTACTTC
V gene: TRBV11-2; D gene: TRBD1; clone size: once; J gene: TRBJ2-1; CDR3 protein: CASSLVTGAQQFF; CDR3 DNA: TGTGCCAGCAGTCTCGTTACAGGGGCCCAGCAGTTCTTC
V gene: TRBV5-4; D gene: TRBD1; clone size: .; J gene: TRBJ2-7; CDR3 protein: CASSPGQPYEQYF; CDR3 DNA: TGTGCCAGCAGCCCGGGACAGCCCTACGAGCAGTACTTC
V gene: TRBV6-5; D gene: .; clone size: .; J gene: TRBJ2-7; CDR3 protein: CASSYSFQGGYEQYF; CDR3 DNA: TGTGCCAGCAGTTACTCGTTTCAGGGAGGCTACGAGCAGTACTTC
V gene: TRBV27; D gene: .; clone size: .; J gene: TRBJ2-3; CDR3 protein: CASATGMFRTDTQYF; CDR3 DNA: TGTGCCAGCGCCACCGGTATGTTTCGGACAGATACGCAGTATTTT
V gene: TRBV18; D gene: .; clone size: .; J gene: TRBJ2-1; CDR3 protein: CASSPQGSSYNEQFF; CDR3 DNA: TGTGCCAGCTCACCACAGGGAAGCTCCTACAATGAGCAGTTCTTC